Reported below is one TCR beta chain. Its antigen is unknown. TCRdb itself ran the 5' RACE reads through MiXCR, one entry per CDR3 protein. The table includes about 800,000 distinct CDR3 sequences, about 10% detected once. These data originate in a study of CD8 T cells in ankylosing spondylitis. Points from the study as a whole: What appeared characteristic of ankylosing spondylitis blood was a TCR beta motif of several highly homologous variants. The clones that were linked to disease were reported to be significantly enriched in matched synovial fluid samples from ankylosing spondylitis patients.

CDR3 length: 11 residues. Trimming removed 11 bases at V and 8 bases at J, with 13 bases between. This chain connects TRBV23-1 to TRBJ1-5; the D is unclear. TRBV23-1 is treated as an ORF (open reading frame) with a function not yet certain. The sequence was collected from a male donor with ankylosing spondylitis. Sequencing input: blood, either unsorted or a sorted T cell fraction (not recorded which). In DNA form, the CDR3 reads TGCGCCGGAGCACATGAGGAGCCCCAGCATTTT. Translated, it gives CAGAHEEPQHF.